A selection of T cell receptor beta chains follows, all from one sample in a study of blood T cells in healthy people across ages. TCRdb called the 5' RACE reads again in MiXCR, with one record for every CDR3 protein. Altogether more than 650,000 distinct CDR3 sequences are present, more than 25% being singletons, with the ten largest covering about 3%. This same sample was also taken into another study, of T cells of mothers and their children.

Sequencing was performed on blood. These receptors came from a boy younger than 18 in good health. The CDR3 runs from the conserved cysteine through the conserved F or W. A D gene is named only where the DNA matches it firmly. Size is omitted from some rows. Given values are once, few, many or a class for expanded clones.

V gene	J gene	D gene	clone size	CDR3 DNA	CDR3 protein
TRBV11-2	TRBJ2-1	-	few	TGTGCCAGCAGCCCGAGAGTGGGGGGCGCCTACAATGAGCAGTTCTTC	CASSPRVGGAYNEQFF
TRBV27	TRBJ2-7	TRBD1	-	TGTGCCAGCAGTTTATCCTTCCTGACAGGGTTGAAACCCTACGAGCAGTACTTC	CASSLSFLTGLKPYEQYF
TRBV5-6	TRBJ2-4	TRBD1	-	TGTGCCAGCACCTCAGGGACAGGGGGTTATTTGGCCAAAAACATTCAGTACTTC	CASTSGTGGYLAKNIQYF
TRBV10-2	TRBJ2-2	-	-	TGCGCCAGCAGTGAGTCGACTAGGGAGAGGGAGAACGCCGGGGAGCTGTTTTTT	CASSESTRERENAGELFF
TRBV20-1	TRBJ1-1	-	-	TGCAGTGCTTCTAACCGGGACATCGATGCTTTCTTT	CSASNRDIDAFF
TRBV5-5	TRBJ2-1	TRBD2	few	TGTGCCAGCAGCTTTCTAGCGGTGGACAATGAGCAGTTCTTC	CASSFLAVDNEQFF
TRBV12-3/TRBV12-4	TRBJ2-3	-	-	TGTGCCAGCAGTTCCAGGGTCCCGGCCACGCAGTATTTT	CASSSRVPATQYF
TRBV7-2	TRBJ2-1	-	-	TGTGCCAGGCCTAGCAACGGAGCCTACAATGAGCAGTTCTTC	CARPSNGAYNEQFF
TRBV20-1	TRBJ1-2	TRBD1	-	TGCAGTGCTAGCGGGACAGGGATGGACTATGGCTACACCTTC	CSASGTGMDYGYTF
TRBV20-1	TRBJ2-7	-	-	TGCAGTGCTAGAAACAGGGAGGGGTCCTACGAGCAGTACTTC	CSARNREGSYEQYF
TRBV29-1	TRBJ2-5	-	few	TGCAGCGTTGCCGCTGGGGACGCGCAAGAGACCCAGTACTTC	CSVAAGDAQETQYF
TRBV7-6	TRBJ2-2	-	-	TGTGCCAGCAGCGCGGACAGTAGAATAGCGAACACCGGGGAGCTGTTTTTT	CASSADSRIANTGELFF
TRBV10-3	TRBJ2-7	-	-	TGTGCCATCAGTGGGCAAGAGGGACTCTCCTACGAGCAGTACTTC	CAISGQEGLSYEQYF
TRBV28	TRBJ2-4	-	few	TGTGCCAGCAGTTTAACGGGGGATACGAGTCCGGTTCAGTACTTC	CASSLTGDTSPVQYF
TRBV29-1	TRBJ2-7	-	few	TGCAGCGCCGACGTGGGCAGGGGCTACGAGCAGTACTTC	CSADVGRGYEQYF
TRBV5-1	TRBJ1-1	TRBD1	-	TGCGCCAGCAGCTTGTTAGGGACAGGTCAGAACACTGAAGCTTTCTTT	CASSLLGTGQNTEAFF
TRBV20-1	TRBJ2-7	TRBD2	-	TGCAGTGCTTCCCGACTAGCGGGGGGGCCCTACGAGCAGTACTTC	CSASRLAGGPYEQYF
TRBV5-6	TRBJ1-1	-	-	TGTGCCAGCAGCTTGGTGCAGGACACTGAAGCTTTCTTT	CASSLVQDTEAFF
TRBV14	TRBJ1-1	-	-	TGTGCCAGCAGCCAAGTTGCAGGGGCTGGTGAAGCTTTCTTT	CASSQVAGAGEAFF
TRBV7-9	TRBJ2-5	-	-	TGTGCCAGCAGCTCCAGCGGGCGCATGACCCAGTACTTC	CASSSSGRMTQYF
TRBV5-1	TRBJ2-3	-	few	TGCGCCAGCAGCTTGGTCCCCTCCTCGGACACAGATACGCAGTATTTT	CASSLVPSSDTDTQYF
TRBV28	TRBJ2-1	-	-	TGTGCCAGCAGTTCCGCGGGACTCTCGAGCTCCTACAATGAGCAGTTCTTC	CASSSAGLSSSYNEQFF
TRBV20-1	TRBJ1-2	-	-	TGCAGTGCTAGAGATTTCCCCGGGAGTAAGAGTGGCTACACCTTC	CSARDFPGSKSGYTF
TRBV6-2/TRBV6-3	TRBJ2-5	-	few	TGTGCCAGCAGCCGCGTGGTCCCGACCGTCGGAGAGACCCAGTACTTC	CASSRVVPTVGETQYF
TRBV3-1	TRBJ2-1	TRBD2	-	TGTGCCAGCAGGGGCCTGGGGGGGGGCTCCTACAATGAGCAGTTCTTC	CASRGLGGGSYNEQFF
TRBV20-1	TRBJ1-3	-	few	TGCAGTGCCATCGTCCGGGACCAGGGTAACACCATATATTTT	CSAIVRDQGNTIYF
TRBV18	TRBJ2-5	-	-	TGTGCCAGCTCACCGAGCGTACAAGAGACCCAGTACTTC	CASSPSVQETQYF
TRBV10-3	TRBJ2-2	TRBD2	-	TGTGCCATCAGTGAGGGGAGACTAGCCTCCACCGGGGAGCTGTTTTTT	CAISEGRLASTGELFF
TRBV20-1	TRBJ2-5	TRBD2	-	TGCAGTGCTAGAGATTATAGAAGCGGGGGGGATTGGGAGACCCAGTACTTC	CSARDYRSGGDWETQYF
TRBV10-3	TRBJ2-1	-	few	TGTGCCATCAGTGAGGAGGCCCTCCGGGATGAGCAGTTCTTC	CAISEEALRDEQFF
TRBV2	TRBJ1-5	TRBD1	-	TGTGCCAGCGGCGGGACAGGCAATCAGCCCCAGCATTTT	CASGGTGNQPQHF
TRBV19	TRBJ1-5	-	-	TGTGCCAGTAGCATGAGAACGACAGGCAAATCCAATCAGCCCCAGCATTTT	CASSMRTTGKSNQPQHF
TRBV21-1	TRBJ1-4	-	few	TGTGCCAGCAGCTACTACAGACGAAGGGCTGAAAAACTGTTTTTT	CASSYYRRRAEKLFF
TRBV10-1	TRBJ2-5	-	-	TGCGCCAGCAGTGCCGGGACGAGTCAAGAGACCCAGTACTTC	CASSAGTSQETQYF
TRBV5-1	TRBJ2-5	-	-	TGCGCCAGCGCCTCAAGGGGTCAAGAGACCCAGTACTTC	CASASRGQETQYF
TRBV6-5	TRBJ2-3	-	-	TGTGCCAGCACCACGGAAACTAGCACAGATACGCAGTATTTT	CASTTETSTDTQYF
TRBV4-1	TRBJ1-4	TRBD1	few	TGCGCCAGCAGCCAAGGTTTGGACAGGTATAATGAAAAACTGTTTTTT	CASSQGLDRYNEKLFF
TRBV7-9	TRBJ2-3	TRBD2	-	TGTGCCAGCAGCTTAGATTATATTAGCGGGGGTTCAGATACGCAGTATTTT	CASSLDYISGGSDTQYF
TRBV5-1	TRBJ2-5	-	few	TGCGCCAGCAGCTGGGGAACAGGGAGGCTTGGGCAGACCCAGTACTTC	CASSWGTGRLGQTQYF
TRBV25-1	TRBJ1-2	-	-	TGTGCCAGCAGTGAGTACGAGACCTGGGATGGCTACACCTTC	CASSEYETWDGYTF
TRBV20-1	TRBJ2-3	TRBD2	few	TGCAGTGCTAGAATCAGGACTAGCGGGGGGGATTATTACACAGATACGCAGTATTTT	CSARIRTSGGDYYTDTQYF
TRBV5-1	TRBJ2-3	TRBD2	-	TGCGCCAGCAGCTTAAGCGGGGGGCCCTTGGGAGATACGCAGTATTTT	CASSLSGGPLGDTQYF
TRBV29-1	TRBJ2-2	-	-	TGCAGCGTTAAAGACAGTGAGAGATTCGCGAACACCGGGGAGCTGTTTTTT	CSVKDSERFANTGELFF
TRBV6-6	TRBJ1-2	TRBD1	few	TGTGCCAGCAGTCTGGACAGGGGGCATGATGGCTACACCTTC	CASSLDRGHDGYTF
TRBV6-5	TRBJ2-3	TRBD2	few	TGTGCCAGCATAGCGGGGGACACAGATACGCAGTATTTT	CASIAGDTDTQYF
TRBV5-1	TRBJ2-3	-	-	TGCGCCAGCGGGGGAGGCTCAATGGATACGCAGTATTTT	CASGGGSMDTQYF
TRBV6-4	TRBJ2-2	TRBD2	-	TGTGCCAGCAGTGAGGCTAGCGGGGACACCGGGGAGCTGTTTTTT	CASSEASGDTGELFF
TRBV6-5	TRBJ1-2	-	many	TGTGCCAGCAGTTACTCGGCGGGACACGGAGGCTACACCTTC	CASSYSAGHGGYTF
TRBV28	TRBJ1-5	-	few	TGTGCCAGCAGTACCCGAGGGGGAGATGGCAATCAGCCCCAGCATTTT	CASSTRGGDGNQPQHF
TRBV7-8	TRBJ2-3	TRBD2	once	TGTGCCAGCAGCTTACTAGCGGGGGGCTCCCGAGGCACAGATACGCAGTATTTT	CASSLLAGGSRGTDTQYF
TRBV12-3/TRBV12-4	TRBJ2-7	-	-	TGTGCCAGCAGTTTCCTTTCCAGGGGCTCCTACGAGCAGTACTTC	CASSFLSRGSYEQYF
TRBV24-1	TRBJ2-4	-	few	TGTGCCACCGGCTCCACGGGGGCAAAGTACTTC	CATGSTGAKYF
TRBV18	TRBJ1-2	-	-	TGTGCCAGCTCCCGGGAGACTAACTATGGCTACACCTTC	CASSRETNYGYTF
TRBV18	TRBJ2-1	-	-	TGTGCCAGCTCACCCGGGGCGAGGAATGAGCAGTTCTTC	CASSPGARNEQFF
TRBV5-1	TRBJ2-5	-	-	TGCGCCAGCAGCTTAGTCCCCCGGTACAGTGAGACCCAGTACTTC	CASSLVPRYSETQYF
TRBV14	TRBJ2-1	-	-	TGTGCCAGCAGGCCCATTTCAGGCTCCTACAATGAGCAGTTCTTC	CASRPISGSYNEQFF